Listed below are T cell receptor beta chains from one sample, sequenced in a study of CD8 T cells in ankylosing spondylitis. TCRdb processed the 5' RACE reads anew with MiXCR; each CDR3 protein has one entry. The sample has about 390,000 distinct CDR3 sequences; around 22% are singletons. Sequencing was carried out using blood, either unsorted or a sorted T cell fraction (not recorded which). These receptors were taken from a male donor with ankylosing spondylitis. CDR3s include the opening cysteine and the closing phenylalanine or tryptophan. The order of the fields is CDR3 DNA, CDR3 protein, D gene, V gene, clone size, J gene, CDR3 length. A D gene is named only where the DNA matches it firmly. Size values are once, few and many counts, or a class for expanded clones, and some rows have none.

CDR3 DNA: TGCGCCAGCAGCTTGGCCGACTTTCACTCCTACGAGCAGTACTTC
CDR3 protein: CASSLADFHSYEQYF
D gene: NA
V gene: TRBV5-1
clone size: NA
J gene: TRBJ2-7
CDR3 length: 15

CDR3 DNA: TGTGCCAGCTCGCGGGGGGGCCCCGATCAGCCCCAGCATTTT
CDR3 protein: CASSRGGPDQPQHF
D gene: NA
V gene: TRBV2
clone size: few
J gene: TRBJ1-5
CDR3 length: 14

CDR3 DNA: TGTGCCAGCACCAGACAGGGGGGGGGTCCTTTCCAAGAGACCCAGTACTTC
CDR3 protein: CASTRQGGGPFQETQYF
D gene: TRBD1
V gene: TRBV6-1
clone size: many
J gene: TRBJ2-5
CDR3 length: 17

CDR3 DNA: TGTGCCAGCAGCCCCTTAATTGGAGACAGGCCTGGGGCCAACGTCCTGACTTTC
CDR3 protein: CASSPLIGDRPGANVLTF
D gene: NA
V gene: TRBV6-1
clone size: few
J gene: TRBJ2-6
CDR3 length: 18

CDR3 DNA: TGTGCCAGCAGCCAAGGTGGATTCAGTGAGCAGTTCTTC
CDR3 protein: CASSQGGFSEQFF
D gene: NA
V gene: TRBV14
clone size: NA
J gene: TRBJ2-1
CDR3 length: 13

CDR3 DNA: TGTGCCACCAGCGACGGGGGCAGGGAGTTCAATGAGCAGTTCTTC
CDR3 protein: CATSDGGREFNEQFF
D gene: NA
V gene: TRBV24-1
clone size: NA
J gene: TRBJ2-1
CDR3 length: 15

CDR3 DNA: TGTGCCAGCAGCTTAGCCCCGGGACAGGGGGCGAGGGCTAGCACAGATACGCAGTATTTT
CDR3 protein: CASSLAPGQGARASTDTQYF
D gene: TRBD1
V gene: TRBV7-2
clone size: NA
J gene: TRBJ2-3
CDR3 length: 20

CDR3 DNA: TGTGCCAGCAGCCTCCGGATAGCGGGACGTCACGAGCAGTACTTC
CDR3 protein: CASSLRIAGRHEQYF
D gene: TRBD2
V gene: TRBV3-1
clone size: NA
J gene: TRBJ2-7
CDR3 length: 15

CDR3 DNA: TGCGCCAGCAGCGTCGAACCCCCGGGACTAGTAGCAGATACGCAGTATTTT
CDR3 protein: CASSVEPPGLVADTQYF
D gene: TRBD2
V gene: TRBV5-1
clone size: many
J gene: TRBJ2-3
CDR3 length: 17

CDR3 DNA: TGCAGTGCTAGTTCCCAGCGGGACTATAGCTCCTACGAGCAGTACTTC
CDR3 protein: CSASSQRDYSSYEQYF
D gene: TRBD2
V gene: TRBV20-1
clone size: few
J gene: TRBJ2-7
CDR3 length: 16

CDR3 DNA: TGCAGTGCCAAAGATATCCAGGGGGCGCGGTCTAATGAAAAACTGTTTTTT
CDR3 protein: CSAKDIQGARSNEKLFF
D gene: TRBD1
V gene: TRBV20-1
clone size: NA
J gene: TRBJ1-4
CDR3 length: 17

CDR3 DNA: TGTGCCAGCAGCCCCCGGACTAGCTTTAATAGCTCCTACAATGAGCAGTTCTTC
CDR3 protein: CASSPRTSFNSSYNEQFF
D gene: TRBD2
V gene: TRBV9
clone size: NA
J gene: TRBJ2-1
CDR3 length: 18

CDR3 DNA: TGTGCCAGCAGTGATCAACCCCCCTATGGCTACACCTTC
CDR3 protein: CASSDQPPYGYTF
D gene: NA
V gene: TRBV3-1
clone size: NA
J gene: TRBJ1-2
CDR3 length: 13

CDR3 DNA: TGTGCCATCAGTGGACAGGGGGCCGATCAGCCCCAGCATTTT
CDR3 protein: CAISGQGADQPQHF
D gene: TRBD1
V gene: TRBV10-3
clone size: NA
J gene: TRBJ1-5
CDR3 length: 14

CDR3 DNA: TGTGCCATCAAAGGACTTACGAACACCGGGGAGCTGTTTTTT
CDR3 protein: CAIKGLTNTGELFF
D gene: NA
V gene: TRBV10-3
clone size: few
J gene: TRBJ2-2
CDR3 length: 14

CDR3 DNA: TGTGCCAGCAGCCACGGGACAGGGCGTGAAAAACTGTTTTTT
CDR3 protein: CASSHGTGREKLFF
D gene: TRBD1
V gene: TRBV3-1
clone size: few
J gene: TRBJ1-4
CDR3 length: 14

CDR3 DNA: TGCAGCGCATCCCTTCGACAGAGCTCCTACGAGCAGTACTTC
CDR3 protein: CSASLRQSSYEQYF
D gene: NA
V gene: TRBV29-1
clone size: few
J gene: TRBJ2-7
CDR3 length: 14

CDR3 DNA: TGTGCCAGCTCACCAAGAGCGGGAAGTTTCAACAATGAGCAGTTCTTC
CDR3 protein: CASSPRAGSFNNEQFF
D gene: TRBD2
V gene: TRBV18
clone size: NA
J gene: TRBJ2-1
CDR3 length: 16